This note documents a single T cell receptor beta chain sequence. What it recognizes is unknown. This entry comes from a study of OX40 agonist ivuxolimab in advanced cancers. Study as a whole: Dose-escalation cases comprised hepatocellular carcinoma, melanoma, renal cell or head and neck cancer. Patients with prior anti-PD-1, anti-PD-L1 or anti-CTLA-4 therapy were eligible; 35% to 45% had some.

Broader study findings: Antigen specificity remained undetermined for the expanded peripheral T cells. Among the least clonally expanded were partial responders at 0.1-3.0 mg/kg.

The germline CDR1 and CDR2 sequences are ENHRY and SYGVKD. The CDR3 is 14 residues long. V shed 4 bases and J 3 bases; nucleotides not matched to a gene: 5. Assay: immunoSEQ multiplex PCR; the TCRdb copy retains only in-frame clones and omits some. This sample has 69,000 or so clones; approximately 85% occur once, and the top ten carry about 0.57%. The sequences come from CD4+ or CD8+ T cells sorted from blood, collected in a trial of the OX40 agonist ivuxolimab. The clonotype originates from an adult with an advanced solid tumor such as melanoma, head and neck, liver or kidney cancer. The V gene is TRBV10-3, the J gene TRBJ1-1; the match to TRBD1 covers 7 bases. The CDR3, as DNA: TGTGCCATCAGTGCTCAGGGGGTGTACACTGAAGCTTTCTTT. This encodes CAISAQGVYTEAFF.